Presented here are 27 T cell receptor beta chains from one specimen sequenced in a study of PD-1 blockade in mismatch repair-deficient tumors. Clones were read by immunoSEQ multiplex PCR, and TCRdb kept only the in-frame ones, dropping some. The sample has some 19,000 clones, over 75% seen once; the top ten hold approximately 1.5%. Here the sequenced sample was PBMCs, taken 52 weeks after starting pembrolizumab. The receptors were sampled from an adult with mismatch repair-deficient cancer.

The CDR3 coding sequence is TGTGCCTGGAGGGGACAGTGGGATGAAAAACTGTTTTTT. Its protein is CAWRGQWDEKLFF. The chain employs TRBV30 and TRBJ1-4, with 7 bases that match TRBD1. The junction had 4 bases not matched to a gene; V was cut back by 3 bases and J by 6 bases. The CDR3 is 13 amino acids. Germline CDR1 is GTSNPN and CDR2 is SVGIG (reference sequence).

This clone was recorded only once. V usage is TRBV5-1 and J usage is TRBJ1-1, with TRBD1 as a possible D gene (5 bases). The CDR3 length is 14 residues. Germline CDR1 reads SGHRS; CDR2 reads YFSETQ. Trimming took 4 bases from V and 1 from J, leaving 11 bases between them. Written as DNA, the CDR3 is TGCGCCAGCAGCCCCTGGGGCGAGAACACTGAAGCTTTCTTT. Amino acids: CASSPWGENTEAFF.

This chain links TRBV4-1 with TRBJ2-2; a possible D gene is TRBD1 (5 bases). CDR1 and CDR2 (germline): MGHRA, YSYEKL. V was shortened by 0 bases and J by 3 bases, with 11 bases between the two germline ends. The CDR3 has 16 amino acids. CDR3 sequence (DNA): TGCGCCAGCAGCCAAGATTGGGGCTACGACACCGGGGAGCTGTTTTTT. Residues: CASSQDWGYDTGELFF.

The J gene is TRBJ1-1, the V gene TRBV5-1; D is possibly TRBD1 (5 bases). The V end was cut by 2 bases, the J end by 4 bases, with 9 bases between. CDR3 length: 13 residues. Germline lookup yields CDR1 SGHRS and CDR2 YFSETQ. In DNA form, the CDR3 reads TGCGCCAGCAGCTTTGAAGGGGCCACTGAAGCTTTCTTT. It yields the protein CASSFEGATEAFF.

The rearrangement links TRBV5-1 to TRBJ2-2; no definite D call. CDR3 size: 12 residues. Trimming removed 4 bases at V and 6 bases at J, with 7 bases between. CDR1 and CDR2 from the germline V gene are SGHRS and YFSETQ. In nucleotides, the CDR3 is TGCGCCAGCAGCCACTCCGCCGGGGAGCTGTTTTTT. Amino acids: CASSHSAGELFF.

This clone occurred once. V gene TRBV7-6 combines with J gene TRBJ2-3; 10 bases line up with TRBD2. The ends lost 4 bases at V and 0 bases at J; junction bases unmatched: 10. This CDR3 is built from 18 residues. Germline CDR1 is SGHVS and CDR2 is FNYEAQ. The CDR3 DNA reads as TGTGCCAGCAGCTATTCTAGCGGGGGTGTCGCTAGCACAGATACGCAGTATTTT. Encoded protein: CASSYSSGGVASTDTQYF. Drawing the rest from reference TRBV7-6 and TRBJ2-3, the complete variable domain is GAGVSQSPRYKVTKRGQDVALRCDPISGHVSLYWYRQALGQGPEFLTYFNYEAQQDKSGLPNDRFSAERPEGSISTLTIQRTEQRDSAMYRCASSYSSGGVASTDTQYFGPGTRLTVL.

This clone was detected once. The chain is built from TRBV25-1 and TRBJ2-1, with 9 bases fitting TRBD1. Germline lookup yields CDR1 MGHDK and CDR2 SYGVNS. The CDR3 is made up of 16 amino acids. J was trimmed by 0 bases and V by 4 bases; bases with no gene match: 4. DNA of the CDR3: TGTGCCAGCAGTGGGACAGGGGTATCCTCCTACAATGAGCAGTTCTTC. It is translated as CASSGTGVSSYNEQFF.

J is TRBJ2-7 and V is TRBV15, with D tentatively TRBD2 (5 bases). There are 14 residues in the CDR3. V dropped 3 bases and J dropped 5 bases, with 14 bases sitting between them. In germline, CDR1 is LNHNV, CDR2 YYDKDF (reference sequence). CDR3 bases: TGTGCCACCAGCAGCTCATGGAGTAGCGACGAGCAGTACTTC. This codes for CATSSSWSSDEQYF.

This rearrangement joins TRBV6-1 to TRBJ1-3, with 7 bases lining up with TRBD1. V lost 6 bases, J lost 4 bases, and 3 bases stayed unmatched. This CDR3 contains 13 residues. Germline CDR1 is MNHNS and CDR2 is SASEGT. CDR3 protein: CASRTTGGNTIYF. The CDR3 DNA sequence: TGTGCCAGCAGGACGACAGGGGGAAACACCATATATTTT.

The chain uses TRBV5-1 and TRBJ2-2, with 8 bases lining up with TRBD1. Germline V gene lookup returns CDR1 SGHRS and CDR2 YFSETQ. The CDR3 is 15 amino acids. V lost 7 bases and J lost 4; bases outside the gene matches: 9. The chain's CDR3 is CASGVQGAVTGELFF. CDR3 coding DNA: TGCGCCAGCGGGGTCCAGGGGGCGGTCACCGGGGAGCTGTTTTTT.

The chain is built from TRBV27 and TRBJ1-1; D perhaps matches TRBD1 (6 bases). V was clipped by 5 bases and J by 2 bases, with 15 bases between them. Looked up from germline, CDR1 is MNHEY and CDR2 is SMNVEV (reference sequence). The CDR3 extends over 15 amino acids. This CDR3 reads CASSILGTLNTEAFF. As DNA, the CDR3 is TGTGCCAGCAGTATCCTCGGGACACTTAACACTGAAGCTTTCTTT.

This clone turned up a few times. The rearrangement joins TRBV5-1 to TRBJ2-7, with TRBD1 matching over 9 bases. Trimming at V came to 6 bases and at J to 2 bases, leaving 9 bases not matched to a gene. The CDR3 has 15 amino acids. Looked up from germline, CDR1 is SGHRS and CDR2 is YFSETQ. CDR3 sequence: CASTFLGQGAYEQYF. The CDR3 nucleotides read TGCGCCAGCACCTTCCTGGGACAGGGCGCCTACGAGCAGTACTTC.

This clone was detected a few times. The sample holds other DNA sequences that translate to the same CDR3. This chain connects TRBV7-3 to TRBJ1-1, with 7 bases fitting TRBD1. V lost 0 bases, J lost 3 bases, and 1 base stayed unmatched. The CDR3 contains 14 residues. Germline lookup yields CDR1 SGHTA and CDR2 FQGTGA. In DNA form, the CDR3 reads TGTGCCAGCAGCTTAACAGGGGGCGACACTGAAGCTTTCTTT. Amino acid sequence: CASSLTGGDTEAFF.

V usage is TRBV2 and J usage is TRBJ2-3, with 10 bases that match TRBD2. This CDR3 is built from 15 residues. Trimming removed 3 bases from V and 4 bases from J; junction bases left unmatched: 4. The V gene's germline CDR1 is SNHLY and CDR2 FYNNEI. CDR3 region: CASSELAGDPDTQYF. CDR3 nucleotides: TGTGCCAGCAGTGAGCTAGCGGGAGACCCAGATACGCAGTATTTT.

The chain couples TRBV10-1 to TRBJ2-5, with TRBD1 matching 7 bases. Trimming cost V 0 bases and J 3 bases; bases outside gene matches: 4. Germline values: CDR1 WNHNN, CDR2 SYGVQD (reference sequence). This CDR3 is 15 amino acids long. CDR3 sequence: CASSESGTEEETQYF. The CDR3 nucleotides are TGCGCCAGCAGTGAGTCGGGGACAGAGGAAGAGACCCAGTACTTC.

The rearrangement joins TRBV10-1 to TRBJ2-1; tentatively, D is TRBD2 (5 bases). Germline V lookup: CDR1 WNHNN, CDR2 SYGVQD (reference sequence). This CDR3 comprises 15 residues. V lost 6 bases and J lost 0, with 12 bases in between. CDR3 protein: CASSPIASSYNEQFF. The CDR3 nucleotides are TGCGCCAGCAGCCCTATAGCGTCCTCCTACAATGAGCAGTTCTTC.

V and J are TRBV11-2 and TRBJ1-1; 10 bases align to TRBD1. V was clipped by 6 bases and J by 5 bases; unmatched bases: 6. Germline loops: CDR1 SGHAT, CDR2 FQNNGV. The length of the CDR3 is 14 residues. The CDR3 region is CASRSDRGRTEAFF. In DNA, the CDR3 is TGTGCCAGCAGGTCGGACAGGGGGAGAACTGAAGCTTTCTTT. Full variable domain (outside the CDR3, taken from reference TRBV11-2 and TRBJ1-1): EAGVAQSPRYKIIEKRQSVAFWCNPISGHATLYWYQQILGQGPKLLIQFQNNGVVDDSQLPKDRFSAERLKGVDSTLKIQPAKLEDSAVYLCASRSDRGRTEAFFGQGTRLTVV.

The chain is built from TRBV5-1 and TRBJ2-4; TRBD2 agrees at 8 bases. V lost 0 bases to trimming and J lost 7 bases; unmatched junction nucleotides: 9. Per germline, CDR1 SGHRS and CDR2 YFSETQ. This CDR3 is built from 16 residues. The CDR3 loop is CASSLEASAGGNIQYF. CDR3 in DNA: TGCGCCAGCAGCTTGGAGGCTTCGGCGGGAGGCAACATTCAGTACTTC.

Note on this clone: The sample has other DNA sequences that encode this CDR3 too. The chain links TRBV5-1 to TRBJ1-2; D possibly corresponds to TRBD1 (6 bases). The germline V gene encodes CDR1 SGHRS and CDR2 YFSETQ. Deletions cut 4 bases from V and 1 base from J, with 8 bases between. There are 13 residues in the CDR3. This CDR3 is CASSPGVNYGYTF. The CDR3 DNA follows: TGCGCCAGCAGCCCAGGGGTTAACTATGGCTACACCTTC.

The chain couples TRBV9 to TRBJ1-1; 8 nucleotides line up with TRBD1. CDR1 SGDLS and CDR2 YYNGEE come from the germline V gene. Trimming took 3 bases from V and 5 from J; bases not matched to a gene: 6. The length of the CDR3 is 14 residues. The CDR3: CASSGQGARTEAFF. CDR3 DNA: TGTGCCAGCAGCGGTCAGGGGGCGAGGACTGAAGCTTTCTTT.

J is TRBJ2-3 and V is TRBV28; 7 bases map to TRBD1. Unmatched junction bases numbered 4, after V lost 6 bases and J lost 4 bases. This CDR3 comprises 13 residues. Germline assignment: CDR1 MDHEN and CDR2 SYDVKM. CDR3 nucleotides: TGTGCCAGCAGCCAGACAGGGCCAGATACGCAGTATTTT. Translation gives CASSQTGPDTQYF.

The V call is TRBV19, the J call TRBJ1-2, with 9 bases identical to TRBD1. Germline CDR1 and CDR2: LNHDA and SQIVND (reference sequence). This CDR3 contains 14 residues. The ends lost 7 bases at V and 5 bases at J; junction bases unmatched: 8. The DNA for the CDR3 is TGTGCCAGTAATACAGGGGGCGCTTGGTATGGCTACACCTTC. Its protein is CASNTGGAWYGYTF.

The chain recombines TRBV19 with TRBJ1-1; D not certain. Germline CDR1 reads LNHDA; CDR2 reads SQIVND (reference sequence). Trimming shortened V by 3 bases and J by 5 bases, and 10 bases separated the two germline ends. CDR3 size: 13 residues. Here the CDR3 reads CASSMSGLTEAFF. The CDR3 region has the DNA TGTGCCAGTAGTATGTCGGGGTTGACTGAAGCTTTCTTT.

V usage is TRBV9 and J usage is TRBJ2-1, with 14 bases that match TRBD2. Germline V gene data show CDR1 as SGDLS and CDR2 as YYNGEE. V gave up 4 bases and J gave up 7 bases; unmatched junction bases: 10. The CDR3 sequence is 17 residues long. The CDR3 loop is CASSRTSGRQEYNEQFF. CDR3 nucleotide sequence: TGTGCCAGCAGCAGGACTAGCGGGAGGCAGGAGTATAATGAGCAGTTCTTC.

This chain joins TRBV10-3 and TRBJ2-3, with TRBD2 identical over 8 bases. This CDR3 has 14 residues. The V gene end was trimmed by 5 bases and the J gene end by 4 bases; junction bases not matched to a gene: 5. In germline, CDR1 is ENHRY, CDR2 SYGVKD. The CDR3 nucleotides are TGTGCCATCAGTAATCGGGAGGGGGCAGATACGCAGTATTTT. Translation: CAISNREGADTQYF.

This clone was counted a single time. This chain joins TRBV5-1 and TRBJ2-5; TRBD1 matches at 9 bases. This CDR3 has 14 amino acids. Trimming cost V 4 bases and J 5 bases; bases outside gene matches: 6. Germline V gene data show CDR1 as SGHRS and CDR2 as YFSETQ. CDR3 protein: CASSVSTGGETQYF. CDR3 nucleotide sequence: TGCGCCAGCAGCGTATCGACAGGGGGGGAGACCCAGTACTTC.

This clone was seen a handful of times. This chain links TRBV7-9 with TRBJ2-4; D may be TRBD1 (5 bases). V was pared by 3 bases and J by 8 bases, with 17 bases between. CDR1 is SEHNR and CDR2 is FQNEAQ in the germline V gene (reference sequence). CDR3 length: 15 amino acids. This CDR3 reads CASSLVTAVRDIQYF. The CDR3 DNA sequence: TGTGCCAGCAGCTTGGTGACAGCCGTTAGGGACATTCAGTACTTC. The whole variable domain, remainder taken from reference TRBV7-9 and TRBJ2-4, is DTGVSQNPRHKITKRGQNVTFRCDPISEHNRLYWYRQTLGQGPEFLTYFQNEAQLEKSRLLSDRFSAERPKGSFSTLEIQRTEQGDSAMYLCASSLVTAVRDIQYFGAGTRLSVL.